The entry below gives a single T cell receptor (beta chain) sequence along with its context. The antigen is undetermined. The sample is drawn from a study of vaccination effects on CD4 cells after COVID-19. Trimming left V 0 bases short and J 4 bases short, with 10 bases between. This CDR3 has 15 residues. CDR1 and CDR2 from the germline V gene are SGHRS and YFSETQ. Study-wide results and limits: Both infection-induced and vaccine-induced clones contracted markedly at late post-vaccination timepoints.

Antigen-specific CD4+ T cells were expanded (with viral peptide pools) by the ViraFEST assay ahead of sequencing. Cells that had been cultured for about 10 days were the source of isolated CD4+ T cells. The participants, recipients of two vaccine doses, got either BNT162b2 or mRNA-1273. The protocol was immunoSEQ multiplex PCR, while the TCRdb copy is restricted to in-frame clones and leaves out a portion. Seen here are tens of thousands of clones, about 81% observed once, and the top ten hold roughly 1.2%. This specimen was CD4+ T cells from PBMCs cultured with HCoV-229E spike peptides, taken after COVID-19 vaccination. The chain has TRBV5-1 and TRBJ1-4, with D tentatively TRBD1 (6 bases). The clonotype was recovered from a human donor who received a COVID-19 vaccine. The DNA of the CDR3 is TGCGCCAGCAGCTTGGGAGGACAGAGTAATGAAAAACTGTTTTTT. Its translation: CASSLGGQSNEKLFF.